Presented here are 17 T cell receptor beta chains from one specimen sequenced in a study of T cell repertoires in cytomegalovirus infection (dated by TCRdb to about 2019). TCRdb lists the instrument as Illumina HiSeq 1500. The public reads were reanalyzed by TCRdb: fastp trimming at Q25, MiXCR alignment, in-frame beta chains only. Rows are unified per CDR3 protein, each entry keeping the most common DNA and genes. The sample yields roughly 920,000 distinct CDR3 sequences; roughly 30% were counted once. The ten largest account for 13% of the sample. Their antigens are not known. The treatment or condition label for this specimen denotes: in vitro stimulation with specific CMV peptide epitopes to enrich CMV-specific T cells. The sequencing here drew on cultured CD8+ T cells from PBMCs, taken from culture after CMV antigen stimulation. All receptors come from a human donor in good health (CMV status not recorded). Some clones in this sample may be carry-over from other donors' samples.

Of note for this clonotype: The junction differs from germline at one of its ends, possibly a read error. The chain links TRBV6-2 or TRBV6-3 to TRBJ1-5; a possible D gene is TRBD1 (5 bases). The CDR3 loop spans 13 amino acids. Germline V gene data show CDR1 as MNHEY and CDR2 as SVGEGT. CDR3 residues: CASSDPGNRPQHF. The CDR3 coding sequence is TGTGCCAGCAGTGACCCAGGGAATCGGCCCCAGCATTTT.

This clonotype has at least ten counts. The DNA of the CDR3 is TGTGCCAGCAGTCCGCCCCAAGAGACCCAGTACTTC. It translates to CASSPPQETQYF. The rearrangement joins TRBV28 to TRBJ2-5, with unresolved D. The CDR3 length is 12 residues. Germline assignment: CDR1 MDHEN and CDR2 SYDVKM. V gave up 5 bases and J gave up 1 base, with 5 bases separating them.

This clonotype was observed at least ten times. The rearrangement uses TRBV7-6 and TRBJ2-7, with 7 bases lining up with TRBD1. The CDR3 has 16 amino acids. Germline V gene data show CDR1 as SGHVS and CDR2 as FNYEAQ. The trim removed 3 bases at V and 1 base at J, leaving 9 bases unmatched. CDR3 bases: TGTGCCAGCAGCTTGGCGACAGGGTCGGAATCCTACGAGCAGTACTTC. It is translated as CASSLATGSESYEQYF.

The V call is TRBV19, the J call TRBJ2-2; 7 bases line up with TRBD2. The CDR3 contains 16 residues. V lost 10 bases, J lost 1 base, and 12 bases stayed unmatched. Per germline, CDR1 LNHDA and CDR2 SQIVND (reference sequence). The CDR3 spells CATAGRAGENTGELFF. The CDR3 DNA is TGTGCCACCGCCGGGCGGGCGGGGGAGAACACCGGGGAGCTGTTTTTT.

In regard to this clonotype: In this CDR3 the conserved last residue, phenylalanine or tryptophan, is missing, so a read error is likely. The genes are TRBV11-1 and TRBJ2-2; 7 bases fit TRBD2. The V and J ends lost 7 bases and 0 bases, in that order; junction bases with no gene match: 20. The CDR3 covers 20 residues. The V gene's germline CDR1 is SGHAT and CDR2 FQDESV (reference sequence). The DNA of the CDR3 is TGTGCCAGCACGAATTTTGAAGGGCCGGGAGCGGGGACGAACACCGGGGAGCTGTTTCTT. Protein sequence: CASTNFEGPGAGTNTGELFL.

This clonotype was detected only a few times. The rearrangement joins TRBV19 to TRBJ1-1, with a tentative D call TRBD1 (5 bases). The CDR3 totals 17 residues. Germline V gene lookup returns CDR1 LNHDA and CDR2 SQIVND (reference sequence). V lost 0 bases and J 2 bases, leaving 16 bases between the germline ends. CDR3 region: CASSIEDVGWDNTEAFF. CDR3 nucleotide sequence: TGTGCCAGTAGTATAGAGGACGTCGGTTGGGACAACACTGAAGCTTTCTTT.

The genes are TRBV6-6 and TRBJ1-1; the match to TRBD1 covers 7 bases. In germline, CDR1 is MNHNY, CDR2 SVGAGI (reference sequence). This CDR3 comprises 14 residues. The V gene end was trimmed by 6 bases and the J gene end by 9 bases; junction bases not matched to a gene: 13. In nucleotides, the CDR3 is TGTGCCAGCAGCGCAGGGACAGCAACTATCAAAGCTTTCTTT. Translated, it gives CASSAGTATIKAFF.

The rearrangement joins TRBV14 to TRBJ2-7; D is tentatively TRBD1 or TRBD2 (5 bases each). Germline V CDR1 and CDR2: SGHDN, FVKESK. The CDR3 spans 16 residues. Trimming took 4 bases from V and 4 from J, leaving 20 bases between them. CDR3 sequence (DNA): TGTGCCAGCAGCCCTGTAGGGACCTCCATAGAATACGAGCAGTACGTC. This encodes CASSPVGTSIEYEQYV.

V and J are TRBV24-1 and TRBJ2-1; a possible D gene is TRBD1 (6 bases). Germline V gene lookup returns CDR1 KGHDR and CDR2 SFDVKD. The V and J ends lost 3 bases and 9 bases respectively, with 14 bases between them. This CDR3 comprises 14 residues. The CDR3 nucleotides are TGTGCCACCAGTGATCAAAACAGGGAGACTGAGCAGTTCTTC. Amino acids: CATSDQNRETEQFF.

This sequence joins TRBV7-9 and TRBJ2-7; 7 bases match TRBD1. The CDR3 has 15 residues. Germline V lookup: CDR1 SEHNR, CDR2 FQNEAQ (reference sequence). Trimming at V came to 7 bases and at J to 4 bases, leaving 13 bases not matched to a gene. CDR3 protein: CASNSPLRTGYEQYV. CDR3 in DNA: TGTGCCAGCAACTCACCCTTAAGGACAGGATACGAGCAGTACGTC.

Ten or more counts support this clonotype. This chain uses TRBV6-2 or TRBV6-3 with TRBJ2-1, with D possibly TRBD2 on 7 matching bases. The V and J ends lost 4 bases and 8 bases respectively, with 15 bases between them. Germline V gives CDR1 MNHEY, CDR2 SVGEGT. This CDR3 is 14 amino acids long. DNA for the CDR3: TGTGCCAGCAGTTGGGAGGGGGGAGTCGATGAGCAGTTCTTC. Translation: CASSWEGGVDEQFF.

The chain has TRBV6-5 and TRBJ1-1; a weak D match, TRBD1 (5 bases). V was shortened by 2 bases and J by 3 bases, with 19 bases between the two germline ends. The germline V gene has CDR1 MNHEY and CDR2 SVGAGI. This CDR3 region has 17 residues. The CDR3 DNA reads as TGTGCCAGCAGTTACGGCGGCAGTGATTTAGGGGACACTGAAGCTTTCTTT. Translating gives CASSYGGSDLGDTEAFF.

V gene TRBV20-1 combines with J gene TRBJ1-6; the match to TRBD1 covers 12 bases. The CDR3 sequence is 16 residues long. Germline loops: CDR1 DFQATT, CDR2 SNEGSKA (reference sequence). V trimming: 6 bases; J trimming: 9 bases; junction bases outside the gene matches: 12. DNA for the CDR3: TGCAGTGCACCAAACCGGGACAGGGGGCTCGGTTCACCCCTCCACTTT. Translated, it gives CSAPNRDRGLGSPLHF.

The rearrangement uses TRBV6-1 and TRBJ2-3, with 10 bases matching TRBD2. The V gene end was trimmed by 6 bases and the J gene end by 6 bases; junction bases not matched to a gene: 9. CDR1 is MNHNS and CDR2 is SASEGT in the germline V gene. The CDR3 has 15 amino acids. The CDR3 protein is CASRPPGLASDTQYF. DNA for the CDR3: TGTGCCAGCAGGCCCCCGGGACTAGCGTCTGATACGCAGTATTTT.

The table lists this clonotype with many counts. This chain joins TRBV4-3 and TRBJ2-5; D may match TRBD1 or TRBD2 (6 bases each). Germline-derived CDR1 and CDR2 are LGHNA and YSLEER. CDR3 length: 15 amino acids. The germline V and J ends were trimmed by 1 base and 2 bases, with 11 bases remaining between them. CDR3 bases: TGCGCCAGCAGCCAAGGCCGGGGGCGACAAGAGACCCAGTACTTC. Translation: CASSQGRGRQETQYF.

The chain joins TRBV6-1 to TRBJ1-2; 10 nucleotides agree with TRBD1. The CDR3 is 13 residues long. The germline V gene encodes CDR1 MNHNS and CDR2 SASEGT. V lost 4 bases to trimming and J lost 8 bases; unmatched junction nucleotides: 4. This chain's CDR3 is CASSVGQGVGYTF. The CDR3 DNA follows: TGTGCCAGCAGTGTTGGACAGGGGGTAGGCTACACCTTC.

This clonotype was counted at least ten times. The chain couples TRBV6-1 to TRBJ1-2, with unresolved D. Germline CDR1 MNHNS, CDR2 SASEGT. This CDR3 has 15 amino acids. The V and J ends lost 4 bases and 4 bases respectively, with 16 bases between them. In DNA, the CDR3 is TGTGCCAGCAGTGGATACAACCCCTATGGCTATGGCTACACCTTC. It encodes CASSGYNPYGYGYTF.